This T cell receptor (beta chain) is from a study of blood T cells in healthy people across ages. Using a J-beta primer mix together with a sample-barcoded 5' primer, a second PCR was run for roughly 7 to 12 cycles. Each of the cDNA molecules was tagged by a template-switch adaptor with 12 random nucleotides. A single record per CDR3 protein comes from TCRdb applying MiXCR to the 5' RACE reads. Of some 1,500,000 distinct CDR3 sequences listed, roughly 43% were seen once; the top ten hold about 4%. There were at least 5 micrograms of total RNA extracted from every sample. CDR1 and CDR2 (germline): MGHRA, YSYEKL. Trimming stripped 1 base from V and 6 bases from J, with 10 bases between. The length of the CDR3 is 14 residues.

The specimen was blood. The receptor was derived from a woman between 18 and 29 years old in good health. V is TRBV4-1 and J is TRBJ1-5, with D tentatively TRBD1 (5 bases). In DNA form, the CDR3 reads TGCGCCAGCAGCCAAGTTCTTAGGGGTCAGCCCCAGCATTTT. Translating it yields CASSQVLRGQPQHF.